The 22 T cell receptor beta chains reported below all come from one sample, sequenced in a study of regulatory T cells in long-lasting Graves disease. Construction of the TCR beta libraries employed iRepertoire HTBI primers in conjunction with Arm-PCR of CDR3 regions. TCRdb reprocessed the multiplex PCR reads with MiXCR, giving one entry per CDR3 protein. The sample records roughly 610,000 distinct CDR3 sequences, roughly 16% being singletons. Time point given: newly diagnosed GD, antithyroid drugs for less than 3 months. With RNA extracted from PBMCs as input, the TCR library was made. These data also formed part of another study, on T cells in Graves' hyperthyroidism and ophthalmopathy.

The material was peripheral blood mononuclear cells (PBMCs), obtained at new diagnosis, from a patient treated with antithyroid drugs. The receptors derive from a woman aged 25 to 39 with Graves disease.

The CDR3 DNA sequence: TGTGCCAGCAGTGTAGAAGGGGTGATAGGGGAAGGGCCCCAGCATTTT. Translated, it gives CASSVEGVIGEGPQHF. The genes are TRBV2 and TRBJ1-5; D may be TRBD1 (5 bases). Trimming stripped 4 bases from V and 9 bases from J, with 22 bases between. CDR1 is SNHLY and CDR2 is FYNNEI in the germline V gene. The CDR3 covers 16 residues.

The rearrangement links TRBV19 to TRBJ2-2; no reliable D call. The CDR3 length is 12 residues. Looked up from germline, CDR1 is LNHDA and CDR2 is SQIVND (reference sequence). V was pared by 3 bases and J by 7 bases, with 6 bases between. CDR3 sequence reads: CASSMGGGELFF. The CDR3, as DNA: TGTGCCAGTAGTATGGGCGGCGGGGAGCTGTTTTTT.

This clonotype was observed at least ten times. In DNA form, the CDR3 reads TGCAGTGCTAGAGGCCCGGACAGGGGAAGGAGTTTGGTGGTCGAGCAGTACTTC. Protein: CSARGPDRGRSLVVEQYF. This chain connects TRBV20-1 to TRBJ2-7, with 9 bases matching TRBD1. Germline V gene data show CDR1 as DFQATT and CDR2 as SNEGSKA (reference sequence). Germline trimming cut 1 base from V and 6 bases from J; bases unmatched to any gene: 19. CDR3 length: 18 amino acids.

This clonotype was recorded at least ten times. The CDR3, as DNA: TGTGCCAGCAGCCCATCCTCCGGGACTAGAAGTGAGCAGTTCTTC. It yields the protein CASSPSSGTRSEQFF. The chain uses TRBV2 and TRBJ2-1; 8 bases line up with TRBD2. The CDR3 is made up of 15 amino acids. Germline assignment: CDR1 SNHLY and CDR2 FYNNEI. The J segment lost 9 bases and the V segment lost 6 bases, leaving 13 bases of the junction unmatched.

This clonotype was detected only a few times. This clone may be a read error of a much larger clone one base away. The CDR3 loop reads CAGSPGQGPKPQHF. CDR3 bases: TGTGCCGGCAGCCCGGGACAGGGGCCGAAGCCCCAGCATTTT. The chain links TRBV12-3 or TRBV12-4 to TRBJ1-5, with TRBD1 matching 10 bases. The CDR3 is 14 residues long.

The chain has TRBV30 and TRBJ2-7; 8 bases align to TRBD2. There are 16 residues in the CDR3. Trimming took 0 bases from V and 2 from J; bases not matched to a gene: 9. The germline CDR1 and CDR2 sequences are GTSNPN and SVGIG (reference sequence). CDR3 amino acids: CAWSVKLPLAAYEQYF. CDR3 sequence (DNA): TGTGCCTGGAGTGTAAAACTCCCACTAGCGGCCTACGAGCAGTACTTC.

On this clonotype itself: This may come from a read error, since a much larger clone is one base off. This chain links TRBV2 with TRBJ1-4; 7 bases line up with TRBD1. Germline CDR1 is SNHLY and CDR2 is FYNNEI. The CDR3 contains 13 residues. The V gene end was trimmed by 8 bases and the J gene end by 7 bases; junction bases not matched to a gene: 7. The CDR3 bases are TGTGCCAGCTGTCAGGGGGAGTTTGAAAAACTGTTTTTT. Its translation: CASCQGEFEKLFF. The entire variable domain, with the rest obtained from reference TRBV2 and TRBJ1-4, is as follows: EPEVTQTPSHQVTQMGQEVILRCVPISNHLYFYWYRQILGQKVEFLVSFYNNEISEKSEIFDDQFSVERPDGSNFTLKIRSTKLEDSAMYFCASCQGEFEKLFFGSGTQLSVL.

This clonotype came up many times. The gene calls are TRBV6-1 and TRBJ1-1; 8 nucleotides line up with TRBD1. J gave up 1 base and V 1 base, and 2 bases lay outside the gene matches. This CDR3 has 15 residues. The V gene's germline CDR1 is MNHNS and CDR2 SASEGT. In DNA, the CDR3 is TGTGCCAGCAGTGAAGAGACAGGGGCGAACACTGAAGCTTTCTTT. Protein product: CASSEETGANTEAFF.

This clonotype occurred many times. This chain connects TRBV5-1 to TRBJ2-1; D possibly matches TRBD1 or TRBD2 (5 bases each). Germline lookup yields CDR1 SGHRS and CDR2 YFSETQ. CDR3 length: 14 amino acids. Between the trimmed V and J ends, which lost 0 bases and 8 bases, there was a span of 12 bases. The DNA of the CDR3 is TGCGCCAGCAGCTTGGTAGCGCAGGGCGATGAGCAGTTCTTC. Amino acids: CASSLVAQGDEQFF.

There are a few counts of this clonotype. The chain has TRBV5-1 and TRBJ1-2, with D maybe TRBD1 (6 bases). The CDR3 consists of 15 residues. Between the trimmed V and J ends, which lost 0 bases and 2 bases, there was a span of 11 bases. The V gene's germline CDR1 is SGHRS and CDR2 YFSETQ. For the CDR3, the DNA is TGCGCCAGCAGCTTGGTTTTTCAGGGGAACTATGGCTACACCTTC. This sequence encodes CASSLVFQGNYGYTF.

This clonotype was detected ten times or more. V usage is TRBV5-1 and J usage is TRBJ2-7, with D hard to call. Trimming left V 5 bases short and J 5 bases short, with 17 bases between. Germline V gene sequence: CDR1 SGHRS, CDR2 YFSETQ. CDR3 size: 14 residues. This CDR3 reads CASRSGPVNHEQYF. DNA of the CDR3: TGCGCCAGCAGGTCTGGGCCGGTTAACCACGAGCAGTACTTC.

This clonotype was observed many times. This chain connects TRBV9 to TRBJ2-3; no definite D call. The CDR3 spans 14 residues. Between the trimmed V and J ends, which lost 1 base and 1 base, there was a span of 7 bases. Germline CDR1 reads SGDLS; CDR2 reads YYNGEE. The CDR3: CASSVKPRTDTQYF. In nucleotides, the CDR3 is TGTGCCAGCAGCGTAAAGCCCCGCACAGATACGCAGTATTTT.

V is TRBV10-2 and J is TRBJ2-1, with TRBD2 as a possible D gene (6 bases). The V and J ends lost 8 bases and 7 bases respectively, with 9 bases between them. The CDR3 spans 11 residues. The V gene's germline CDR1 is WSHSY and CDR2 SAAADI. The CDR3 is CASQRGNEQFF. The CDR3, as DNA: TGCGCCAGCCAACGGGGGAATGAGCAGTTCTTC.

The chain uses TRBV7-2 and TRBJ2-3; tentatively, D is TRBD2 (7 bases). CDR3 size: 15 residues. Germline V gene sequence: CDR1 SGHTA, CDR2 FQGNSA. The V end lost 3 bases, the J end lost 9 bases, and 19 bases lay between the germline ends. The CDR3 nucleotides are TGTGCCAGCAGCTTGGGGGGGGGGGGGCGCGCCACGCAGTATTTT. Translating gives CASSLGGGGRATQYF.

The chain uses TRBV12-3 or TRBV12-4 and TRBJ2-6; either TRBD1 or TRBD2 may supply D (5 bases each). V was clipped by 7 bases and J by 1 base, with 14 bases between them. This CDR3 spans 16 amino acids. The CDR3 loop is CASTTPWGSGANVLTF. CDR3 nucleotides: TGTGCCAGCACCACCCCGTGGGGGTCTGGGGCCAACGTCCTGACTTTC.

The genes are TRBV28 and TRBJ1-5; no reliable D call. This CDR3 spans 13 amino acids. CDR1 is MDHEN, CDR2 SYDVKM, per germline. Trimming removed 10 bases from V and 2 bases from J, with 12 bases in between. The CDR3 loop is CATDQSRNQPQHF. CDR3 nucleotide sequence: TGTGCCACCGACCAGTCACGCAATCAGCCCCAGCATTTT.

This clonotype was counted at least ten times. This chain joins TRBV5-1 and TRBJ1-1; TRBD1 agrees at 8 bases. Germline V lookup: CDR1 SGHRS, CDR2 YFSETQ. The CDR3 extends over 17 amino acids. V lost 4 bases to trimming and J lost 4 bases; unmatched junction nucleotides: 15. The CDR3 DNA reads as TGCGCCAGCAGCGAAGGGACAGGAGGTATGAAGGGCACTGAAGCTTTCTTT. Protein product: CASSEGTGGMKGTEAFF. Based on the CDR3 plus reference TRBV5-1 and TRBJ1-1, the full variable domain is KAGVTQTPRYLIKTRGQQVTLSCSPISGHRSVSWYQQTPGQGLQFLFEYFSETQRNKGNFPGRFSGRQFSNSRSEMNVSTLELGDSALYLCASSEGTGGMKGTEAFFGQGTRLTVV.

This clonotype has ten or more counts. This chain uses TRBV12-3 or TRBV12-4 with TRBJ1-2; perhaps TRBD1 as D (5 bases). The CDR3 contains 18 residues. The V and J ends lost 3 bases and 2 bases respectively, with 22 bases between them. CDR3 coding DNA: TGTGCCAGCAGTTTTTCCCCAGAATACTCAAGGGACAACTATGGCTACACCTTC. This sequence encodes CASSFSPEYSRDNYGYTF.

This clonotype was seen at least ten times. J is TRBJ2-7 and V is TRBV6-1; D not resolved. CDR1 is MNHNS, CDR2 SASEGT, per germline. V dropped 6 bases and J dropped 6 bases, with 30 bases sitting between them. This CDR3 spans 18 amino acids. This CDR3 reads CASRVPTDSPIGPGEQYF. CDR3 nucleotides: TGTGCCAGCAGAGTCCCTACAGACTCCCCCATAGGGCCGGGCGAGCAGTACTTC.

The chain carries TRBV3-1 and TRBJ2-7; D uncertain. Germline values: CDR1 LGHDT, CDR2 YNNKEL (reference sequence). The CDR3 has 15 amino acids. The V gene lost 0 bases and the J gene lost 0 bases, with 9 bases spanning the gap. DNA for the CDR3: TGTGCCAGCAGCCAAGAGGTGGCAGCCTCCTACGAGCAGTACTTC. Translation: CASSQEVAASYEQYF.

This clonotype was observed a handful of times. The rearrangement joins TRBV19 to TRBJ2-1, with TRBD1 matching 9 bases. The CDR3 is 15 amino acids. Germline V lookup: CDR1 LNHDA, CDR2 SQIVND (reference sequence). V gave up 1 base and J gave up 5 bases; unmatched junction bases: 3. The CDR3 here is CASSIGRTGDNEQFF. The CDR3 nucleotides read TGTGCCAGTAGTATAGGGCGGACAGGGGACAATGAGCAGTTCTTC.

CDR3 protein: CSVLRSSGTDTQYF. DNA of the CDR3: TGCAGCGTCCTCAGATCGTCAGGCACAGATACGCAGTATTTT. J is TRBJ2-3 and V is TRBV29-1; D remains unclear. Trimming removed 6 bases at V and 1 base at J, with 14 bases between. Germline CDR1 and CDR2: SQVTM and ANQGSEA. The CDR3 extends over 14 amino acids.